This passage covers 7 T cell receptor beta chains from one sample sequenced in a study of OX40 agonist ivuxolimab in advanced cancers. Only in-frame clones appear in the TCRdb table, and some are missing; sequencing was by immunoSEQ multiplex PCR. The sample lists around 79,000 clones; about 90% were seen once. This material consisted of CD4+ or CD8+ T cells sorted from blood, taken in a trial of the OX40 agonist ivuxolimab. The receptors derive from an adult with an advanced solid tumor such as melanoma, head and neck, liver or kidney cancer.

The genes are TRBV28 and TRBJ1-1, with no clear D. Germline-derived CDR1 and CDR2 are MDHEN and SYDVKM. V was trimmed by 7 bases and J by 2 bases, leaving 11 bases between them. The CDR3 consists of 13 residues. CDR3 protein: CASIRDPNTEAFF. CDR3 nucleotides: TGTGCCAGCATCCGAGACCCAAACACTGAAGCTTTCTTT. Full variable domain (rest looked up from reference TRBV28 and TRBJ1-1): DVKVTQSSRYLVKRTGEKVFLECVQDMDHENMFWYRQDPGLGLRLIYFSYDVKMKEKGDIPEGYSVSREKKERFSLILESASTNQTSMYLCASIRDPNTEAFFGQGTRLTVV.

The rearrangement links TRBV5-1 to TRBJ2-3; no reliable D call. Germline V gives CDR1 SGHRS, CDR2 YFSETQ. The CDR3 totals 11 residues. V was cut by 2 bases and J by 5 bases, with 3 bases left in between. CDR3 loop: CASSLGDTQYF. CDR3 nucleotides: TGCGCCAGCAGCTTAGGAGATACGCAGTATTTT.

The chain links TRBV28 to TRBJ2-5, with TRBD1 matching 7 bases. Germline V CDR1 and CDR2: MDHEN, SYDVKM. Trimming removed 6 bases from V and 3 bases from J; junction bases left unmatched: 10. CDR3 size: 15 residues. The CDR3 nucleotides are TGTGCCAGCAGCTCGTCCGGGACAGTCAAAGAGACCCAGTACTTC. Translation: CASSSSGTVKETQYF.

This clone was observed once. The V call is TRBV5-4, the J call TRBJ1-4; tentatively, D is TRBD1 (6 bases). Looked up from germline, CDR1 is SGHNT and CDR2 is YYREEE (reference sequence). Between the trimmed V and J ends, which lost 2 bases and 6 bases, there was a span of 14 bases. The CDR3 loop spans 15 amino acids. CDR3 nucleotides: TGTGCCAGCAGCTTTTCCGTACAGGGCGATGAAAAACTGTTTTTT. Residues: CASSFSVQGDEKLFF.

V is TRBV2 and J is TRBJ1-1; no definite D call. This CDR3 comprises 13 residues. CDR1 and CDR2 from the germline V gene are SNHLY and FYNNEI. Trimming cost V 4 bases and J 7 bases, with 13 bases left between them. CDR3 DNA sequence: TGTGCCAGCAGTGTACAGAGTAGTATTGAAGCTTTCTTT. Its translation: CASSVQSSIEAFF. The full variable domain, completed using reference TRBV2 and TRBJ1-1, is EPEVTQTPSHQVTQMGQEVILRCVPISNHLYFYWYRQILGQKVEFLVSFYNNEISEKSEIFDDQFSVERPDGSNFTLKIRSTKLEDSAMYFCASSVQSSIEAFFGQGTRLTVV.

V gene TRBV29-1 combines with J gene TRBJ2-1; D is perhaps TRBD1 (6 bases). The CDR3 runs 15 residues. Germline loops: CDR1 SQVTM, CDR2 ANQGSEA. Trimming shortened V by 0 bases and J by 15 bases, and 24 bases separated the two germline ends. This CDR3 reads CSVEDRLSSTGSRFF. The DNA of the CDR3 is TGCAGCGTTGAAGATCGGCTAAGTTCCACAGGGAGCCGGTTCTTC.

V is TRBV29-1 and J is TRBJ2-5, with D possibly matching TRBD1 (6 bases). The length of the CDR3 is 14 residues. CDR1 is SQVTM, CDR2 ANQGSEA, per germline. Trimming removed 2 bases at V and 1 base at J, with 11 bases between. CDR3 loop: CSVEPLDSQETQYF. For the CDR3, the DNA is TGCAGCGTTGAACCCCTGGACAGCCAAGAGACCCAGTACTTC. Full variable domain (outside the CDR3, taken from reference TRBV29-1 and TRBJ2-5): SAVISQKPSRDICQRGTSLTIQCQVDSQVTMMFWYRQQPGQSLTLIATANQGSEATYESGFVIDKFPISRPNLTFSTLTVSNMSPEDSSIYLCSVEPLDSQETQYFGPGTRLLVL.